The 4 T cell receptor beta chains reported below all come from one sample, sequenced in a study of a mutant IDH1 vaccine in newly diagnosed glioma. Time point in this sample: week 11, during vaccination. The vaccine gave 300 ug of a 20-mer mutant IDH1 peptide subcutaneously per dose. These TCRs' antigens remain unknown. Repertoires were generated with immunoSEQ multiplex PCR, while TCRdb's copy carries only in-frame clones and drops some. The sample lists about 40,000 clones, 65% to 85% occurring once. The input for sequencing was PBMCs, taken from a glioma patient whose treatment included an IDH1 peptide vaccine. These receptors were taken from a man aged 35-49 years with glioma.

V is TRBV18 and J is TRBJ2-5; TRBD2 is a possible D gene (6 bases). This CDR3 is 14 amino acids long. The germline V gene encodes CDR1 KGHSH and CDR2 LQKENI. Trimming removed 0 bases from V and 4 bases from J, with 9 bases in between. In DNA, the CDR3 is TGTGCCAGCTCACCACCGGGGGAGGTAGAGACCCAGTACTTC. Its translation is CASSPPGEVETQYF. Looking up the rest from reference TRBV18 and TRBJ2-5 gives the full variable domain: NAGVMQNPRHLVRRRGQEARLRCSPMKGHSHVYWYRQLPEEGLKFMVYLQKENIIDESGMPKERFSAEFPKEGPSILRIQQVVRGDSAAYFCASSPPGEVETQYFGPGTRLLVL.

This clone was observed a few times. The chain links TRBV9 to TRBJ2-2; 7 positions match TRBD2. The CDR3 runs to 17 residues. The V gene end was trimmed by 0 bases and the J gene end by 5 bases; junction bases not matched to a gene: 10. CDR1 and CDR2 from the germline V gene are SGDLS and YYNGEE. In nucleotides, the CDR3 is TGTGCCAGCAGCGTAGCTCGGAGACTAGCTGAGACCGGGGAGCTGTTTTTT. Residues: CASSVARRLAETGELFF.

This clone was observed a handful of times. The chain has TRBV6-1 and TRBJ2-1; no reliable D call. V was shortened by 3 bases and J by 0 bases, with 9 bases between the two germline ends. Germline-derived CDR1 and CDR2 are MNHNS and SASEGT. There are 15 residues in the CDR3. The CDR3 nucleotides read TGTGCCAGCAGTGAGAGCGCCGGCTCCTACAATGAGCAGTTCTTC. Amino acids: CASSESAGSYNEQFF.

The chain combines TRBV5-1 with TRBJ1-4, with D possibly matching TRBD1 (6 bases). Germline loops: CDR1 SGHRS, CDR2 YFSETQ. Trimming removed 1 base from V and 8 bases from J, with 12 bases in between. The CDR3 spans 14 residues. CDR3 in DNA: TGCGCCAGCAGCTTGCAGGGGTCACGCGAAAAACTGTTTTTT. Translating gives CASSLQGSREKLFF.